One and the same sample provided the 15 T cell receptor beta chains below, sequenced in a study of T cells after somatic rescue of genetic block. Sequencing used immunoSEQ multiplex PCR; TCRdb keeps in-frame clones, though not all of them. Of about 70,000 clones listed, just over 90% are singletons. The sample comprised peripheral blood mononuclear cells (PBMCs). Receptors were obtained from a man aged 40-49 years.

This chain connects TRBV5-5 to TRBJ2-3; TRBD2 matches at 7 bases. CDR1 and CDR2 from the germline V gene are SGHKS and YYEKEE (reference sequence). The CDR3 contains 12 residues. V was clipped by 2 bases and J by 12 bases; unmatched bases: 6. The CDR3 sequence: CASSFAGVYQYF. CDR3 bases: TGTGCCAGCAGCTTTGCGGGGGTATACCAGTATTTT. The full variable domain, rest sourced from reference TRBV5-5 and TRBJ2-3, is DAGVTQSPTHLIKTRGQQVTLRCSPISGHKSVSWYQQVLGQGPQFIFQYYEKEERGRGNFPDRFSARQFPNYSSELNVNALLLGDSALYLCASSFAGVYQYFGPGTRLTVL.

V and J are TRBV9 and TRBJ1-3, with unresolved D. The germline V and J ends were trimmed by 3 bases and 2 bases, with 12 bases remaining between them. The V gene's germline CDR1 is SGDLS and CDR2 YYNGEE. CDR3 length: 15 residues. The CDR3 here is CASSGFATAGNTIYF. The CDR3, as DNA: TGTGCCAGCAGCGGGTTTGCCACTGCTGGAAACACCATATATTTT. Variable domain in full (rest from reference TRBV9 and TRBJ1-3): DSGVTQTPKHLITATGQRVTLRCSPRSGDLSVYWYQQSLDQGLQFLIQYYNGEERAKGNILERFSAQQFPDLHSELNLSSLELGDSALYFCASSGFATAGNTIYFGEGSWLTVV.

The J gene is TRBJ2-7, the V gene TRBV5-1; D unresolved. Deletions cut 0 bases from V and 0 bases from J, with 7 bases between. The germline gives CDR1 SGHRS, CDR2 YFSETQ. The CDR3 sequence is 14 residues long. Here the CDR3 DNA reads TGCGCCAGCAGCTTGGCAACCTCCTCCTACGAGCAGTACTTC. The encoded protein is CASSLATSSYEQYF.

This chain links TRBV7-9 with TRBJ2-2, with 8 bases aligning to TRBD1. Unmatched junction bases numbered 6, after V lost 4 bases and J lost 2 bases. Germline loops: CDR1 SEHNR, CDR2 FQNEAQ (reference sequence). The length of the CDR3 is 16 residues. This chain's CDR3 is CASSSTGTGNTGELFF. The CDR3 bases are TGTGCCAGCAGCTCGACCGGGACAGGCAACACCGGGGAGCTGTTTTTT.

This chain's CDR3 is CASSVMAGLGTEAFF. In DNA, the CDR3 is TGTGCCAGCAGCGTAATGGCAGGGCTGGGCACTGAAGCTTTCTTT. J is TRBJ1-1 and V is TRBV9, with D possibly TRBD1 on 5 matching bases. V lost 1 base and J lost 4, with 14 bases in between. The germline V gene encodes CDR1 SGDLS and CDR2 YYNGEE. The CDR3 spans 15 residues.

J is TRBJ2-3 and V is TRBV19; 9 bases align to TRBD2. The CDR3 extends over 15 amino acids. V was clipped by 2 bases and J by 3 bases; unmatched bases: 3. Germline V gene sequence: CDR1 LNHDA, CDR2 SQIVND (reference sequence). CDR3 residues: CASSIWAGGTDTQYF. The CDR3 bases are TGTGCCAGTAGTATATGGGCGGGAGGGACAGATACGCAGTATTTT.

The CDR3 spells CASSPTGVYEQYF. The DNA of the CDR3 is TGTGCCAGCAGTCCCACAGGAGTCTACGAGCAGTACTTC. The V gene is TRBV27, the J gene TRBJ2-7; D may be TRBD1 (5 bases). Per the germline V gene, CDR1 is MNHEY and CDR2 is SMNVEV (reference sequence). This CDR3 spans 13 amino acids. Deletions cut 5 bases from V and 3 bases from J, with 11 bases between.

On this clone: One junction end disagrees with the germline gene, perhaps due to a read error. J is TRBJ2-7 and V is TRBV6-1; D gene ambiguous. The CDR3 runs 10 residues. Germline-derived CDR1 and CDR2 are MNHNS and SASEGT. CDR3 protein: CATSPYEQYF. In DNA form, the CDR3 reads TGTGCCACCAGTCCCTACGAGCAGTACTTC.

The CDR3 region is CASSSGGETQYF. CDR3 nucleotide sequence: TGTGCCAGCAGCTCCGGGGGCGAGACCCAGTACTTC. The chain uses TRBV6-6 and TRBJ2-5; D is tentatively TRBD1 or TRBD2 (6 bases each). V shed 6 bases and J shed 5 bases, with 10 bases lying between them. This CDR3 is 12 amino acids long. Looked up from germline, CDR1 is MNHNY and CDR2 is SVGAGI (reference sequence).

The CDR3 nucleotides read TGTGCCAGCAGTGACTCCGTCAGGGGTACCGGGGAGCTGTTTTTT. Translation gives CASSDSVRGTGELFF. The chain is built from TRBV6-4 and TRBJ2-2, with D possibly TRBD1 on 6 matching bases. The CDR3 extends over 15 amino acids. Trimming removed 0 bases at V and 5 bases at J, with 10 bases between. The germline V gene has CDR1 MRHNA and CDR2 SNTAGT.

CDR3 residues: CASSLLTSGTYEQYF. As DNA, the CDR3 is TGTGCCAGCAGCTTACTGACTAGCGGAACCTACGAGCAGTACTTC. The chain carries TRBV5-6 and TRBJ2-5; 9 bases line up with TRBD2. The J call may be mistaken, given a closer DNA end match to TRBJ2-7. The CDR3 totals 15 residues. CDR1 is SGHDT, CDR2 YYEEEE, per germline.

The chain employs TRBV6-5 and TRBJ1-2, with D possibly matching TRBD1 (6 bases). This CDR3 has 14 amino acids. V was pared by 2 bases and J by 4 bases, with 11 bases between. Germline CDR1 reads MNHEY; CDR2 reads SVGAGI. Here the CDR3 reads CASSYQGKGYGYTF. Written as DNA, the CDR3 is TGTGCCAGCAGTTACCAGGGGAAGGGCTATGGCTACACCTTC.

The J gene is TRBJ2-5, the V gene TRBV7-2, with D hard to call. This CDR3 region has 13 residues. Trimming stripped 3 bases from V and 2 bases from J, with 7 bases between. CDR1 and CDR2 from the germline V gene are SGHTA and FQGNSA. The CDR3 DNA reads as TGTGCCAGCAGCTTCTCACAGCAAGAGACCCAGTACTTC. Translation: CASSFSQQETQYF.

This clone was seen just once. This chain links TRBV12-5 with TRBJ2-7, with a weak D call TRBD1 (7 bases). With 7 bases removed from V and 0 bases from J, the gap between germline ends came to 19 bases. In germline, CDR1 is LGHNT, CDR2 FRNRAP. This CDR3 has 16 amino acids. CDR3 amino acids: CASVREQGTASYEQYF. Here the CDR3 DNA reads TGTGCTAGTGTGCGGGAACAGGGGACCGCCTCCTACGAGCAGTACTTC.

The CDR3 nucleotides read TGTGCCAGCAAAGAGGAGCAGAGGGCCTATGGCTACACCTTC. It encodes CASKEEQRAYGYTF. The rearrangement joins TRBV2 to TRBJ1-2; no reliable D call. Trimming cost V 7 bases and J 4 bases, with 16 bases left between them. Germline lookup yields CDR1 SNHLY and CDR2 FYNNEI. This CDR3 comprises 14 residues.